This record covers a single TCR beta chain. Its antigen remains unidentified. Prepared libraries of TCR beta cDNA carried unique molecular identifiers. MiXCR was run by TCRdb on the PCR reads, yielding one entry per CDR3 protein. The sample yields about 540,000 distinct CDR3 sequences, around a third seen once. Trimming took off 0 bases at V and 4 bases at J, with 1 base between the two ends. Germline CDR1 and CDR2: MNHNS and SASEGT. The CDR3 totals 12 residues. This entry comes from a study of post-analysis software for immune sequencing data. General study results and limits: Five TRBV segments were significantly more frequent in patients than in controls. TRBV5-6, TRBV5-1 and TRBV20-1 were among these segments.

The specimen sequenced was blood. The gene calls are TRBV6-1 and TRBJ2-1; D is unclear. This TCR derives from a girl under 18 with multiple sclerosis. As DNA, the CDR3 is TGTGCCAGCAGTGAAGCATACAATGAGCAGTTCTTC. Amino acid sequence: CASSEAYNEQFF.